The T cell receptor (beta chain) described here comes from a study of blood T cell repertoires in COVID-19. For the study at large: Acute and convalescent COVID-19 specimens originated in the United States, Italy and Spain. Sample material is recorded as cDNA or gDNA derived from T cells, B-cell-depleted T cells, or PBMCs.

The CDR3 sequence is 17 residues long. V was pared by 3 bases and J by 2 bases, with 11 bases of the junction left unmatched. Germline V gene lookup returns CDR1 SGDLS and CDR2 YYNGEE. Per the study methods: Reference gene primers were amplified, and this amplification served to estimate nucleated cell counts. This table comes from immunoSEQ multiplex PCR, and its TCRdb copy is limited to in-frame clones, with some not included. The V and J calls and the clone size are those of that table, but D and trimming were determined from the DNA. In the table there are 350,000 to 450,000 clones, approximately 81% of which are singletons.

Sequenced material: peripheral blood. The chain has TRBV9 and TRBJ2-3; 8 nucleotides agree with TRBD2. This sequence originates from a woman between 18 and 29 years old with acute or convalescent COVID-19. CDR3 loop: CASSDPSGGHATDTQYF. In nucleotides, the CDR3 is TGTGCCAGCAGCGACCCCTCGGGGGGGCACGCCACAGATACGCAGTATTTT.